Below are 16 T cell receptor beta chains sequenced from a single sample in a study of cytomegalovirus exposure and HLA in healthy donors. The primer mix had 60 Vbeta and 13 Jbeta primers. Only in-frame clones appear in the TCRdb table, and some are missing; sequencing was by immunoSEQ multiplex PCR. The top ten clones hold about 2.3% of a sample with around 99,000 clones, roughly 80% of them seen once. Material for sequencing was PBMCs. The receptors were gathered from a man aged 25-45 years in good health and CMV-seronegative.

The chain uses TRBV6-5 and TRBJ2-7; 11 bases match TRBD1. Germline CDR1 and CDR2: MNHEY and SVGAGI. The J segment lost 7 bases and the V segment lost 6 bases, leaving 8 bases of the junction unmatched. The CDR3 is 14 amino acids. As DNA, the CDR3 is TGTGCCAGCAGAAACGGACAGGGGGCGAGGGAGCAGTACTTC. It is translated as CASRNGQGAREQYF.

The chain carries TRBV5-4 and TRBJ2-1; 9 bases are shared with TRBD2. V shed 6 bases and J 4 bases; nucleotides not matched to a gene: 11. The CDR3 is 16 amino acids. From germline, CDR1 is SGHNT and CDR2 YYREEE (reference sequence). In DNA, the CDR3 is TGTGCCAGCACCGAAAAGCGGGAGGCCTCTTACAATGAGCAGTTCTTC. Translating it yields CASTEKREASYNEQFF.

The V and J genes are TRBV19 and TRBJ1-5; 8 bases match TRBD1. The CDR3 extends over 16 amino acids. The germline CDR1 and CDR2 sequences are LNHDA and SQIVND (reference sequence). The junction had 11 bases not matched to a gene; V was cut back by 5 bases and J by 5 bases. Written as DNA, the CDR3 is TGTGCCAGTAGTCGTCTAATCAGGGGGCGGGATCAGCCCCAGCATTTT. The encoded protein is CASSRLIRGRDQPQHF. Full variable domain (missing parts from reference TRBV19 and TRBJ1-5): DGGITQSPKYLFRKEGQNVTLSCEQNLNHDAMYWYRQDPGQGLRLIYYSQIVNDFQKGDIAEGYSVSREKKESFPLTVTSAQKNPTAFYLCASSRLIRGRDQPQHFGDGTRLSIL.

V usage is TRBV14 and J usage is TRBJ2-7; 9 nucleotides agree with TRBD2. The CDR3 runs to 16 residues. CDR1 SGHDN and CDR2 FVKESK come from the germline V gene. With V trimmed by 1 base and J by 3 bases, 7 bases remained unmatched. Here the CDR3 DNA reads TGTGCCAGCAGCCAAGCCGTCGGAGCGGGAGGCTACGAGCAGTACTTC. This sequence encodes CASSQAVGAGGYEQYF.

The chain carries TRBV14 and TRBJ1-5, with a tentative D call TRBD1 (5 bases). V lost 1 base and J 3 bases, leaving 10 bases between the germline ends. The CDR3 is made up of 15 amino acids. Germline assignment: CDR1 SGHDN and CDR2 FVKESK. The CDR3 region has the DNA TGTGCCAGCAGCCAAGGCCAGGGACTCAATCAGCCCCAGCATTTT. This translates into CASSQGQGLNQPQHF.

The CDR3 loop reads CASSWAGGVGTQYF. The CDR3 bases are TGTGCCAGCAGCTGGGCGGGAGGTGTCGGGACCCAGTACTTC. This chain uses TRBV11-1 with TRBJ2-5, with TRBD2 identical over 8 bases. V lost 4 bases and J lost 7; bases outside the gene matches: 8. This CDR3 region has 14 residues. Germline assignment: CDR1 SGHAT and CDR2 FQDESV (reference sequence).

The chain joins TRBV9 to TRBJ2-2; no firm D call. V was shortened by 0 bases and J by 8 bases, with 8 bases between the two germline ends. The CDR3 runs 13 residues. CDR1 is SGDLS, CDR2 YYNGEE, per germline. Written as DNA, the CDR3 is TGTGCCAGCAGCGTAGTTTTTTCTGGGGAGCTGTTTTTT. Translated, it gives CASSVVFSGELFF.

This chain joins TRBV4-1 and TRBJ1-1, with TRBD1 as a possible D gene (5 bases). The CDR3 loop spans 15 amino acids. Trimming took 0 bases from V and 1 from J, leaving 9 bases between them. Germline assignment: CDR1 MGHRA and CDR2 YSYEKL. The CDR3 reads CASSQEGVGNTEAFF. CDR3 sequence (DNA): TGCGCCAGCAGCCAAGAAGGGGTGGGGAACACTGAAGCTTTCTTT.

A remark on this clone: The sample has other DNA sequences that encode this CDR3 too. The chain has TRBV7-9 and TRBJ1-2; 8 bases map to TRBD1. The CDR3 is made up of 13 amino acids. The V gene's germline CDR1 is SEHNR and CDR2 FQNEAQ (reference sequence). V was pared by 1 base and J by 5 bases, with 0 bases of the junction left unmatched. Here the CDR3 DNA reads TGTGCCAGCAGCTTAGGACAGGGGTATGGCTACACCTTC. Translation gives CASSLGQGYGYTF.

This clone was observed a single time. The chain recombines TRBV7-8 with TRBJ2-1; a possible D gene is TRBD1 (5 bases). V was trimmed by 1 base and J by 7 bases, leaving 11 bases between them. CDR1 is SGHVS, CDR2 FQNEAQ, per germline. This CDR3 region has 14 residues. CDR3 region: CASSLVAGNNEQFF. The CDR3 coding sequence is TGTGCCAGCAGCTTAGTGGCAGGGAATAATGAGCAGTTCTTC.

This chain links TRBV9 with TRBJ2-1; the D gene is possibly TRBD1 (5 bases). The V end was cut by 0 bases, the J end by 5 bases, with 9 bases between. Germline CDR1 and CDR2: SGDLS and YYNGEE. This CDR3 has 14 amino acids. CDR3 region: CASSVGRRDNEQFF. The DNA for the CDR3 is TGTGCCAGCAGCGTAGGTCGCAGGGACAATGAGCAGTTCTTC.

In nucleotides, the CDR3 is TGTGCCTGGAGGATCGGGGAGGGACAGCCCCAGCATTTT. Translated, it gives CAWRIGEGQPQHF. This chain links TRBV30 with TRBJ1-5; D is unresolved. The germline CDR1 and CDR2 sequences are GTSNPN and SVGIG (reference sequence). The V and J ends lost 3 bases and 7 bases respectively, with 13 bases between them. CDR3 length: 13 residues.

The CDR3 DNA is TGTGCCAGCAGCCCGGACAGGGGTAGCTATGGCTACACCTTC. Amino acids: CASSPDRGSYGYTF. V usage is TRBV7-3 and J usage is TRBJ1-2; 9 bases map to TRBD1. V trimming: 5 bases; J trimming: 4 bases; junction bases outside the gene matches: 5. Germline lookup yields CDR1 SGHTA and CDR2 FQGTGA. The length of the CDR3 is 14 residues.

The rearrangement links TRBV30 to TRBJ1-5; D unresolved. Trimming stripped 0 bases from V and 1 base from J, with 7 bases between. Germline V gives CDR1 GTSNPN, CDR2 SVGIG (reference sequence). The CDR3 extends over 14 amino acids. CDR3 DNA sequence: TGTGCCTGGAGTGTAGGGAGGAGCAATCAGCCCCAGCATTTT. Residues: CAWSVGRSNQPQHF.

The J gene is TRBJ1-1, the V gene TRBV28; D remains ambiguous. In germline, CDR1 is MDHEN, CDR2 SYDVKM. V dropped 7 bases and J dropped 5 bases, with 14 bases sitting between them. There are 13 residues in the CDR3. This CDR3 reads CASKTRGYTEAFF. The CDR3 coding sequence is TGTGCCAGCAAGACGCGAGGGTATACTGAAGCTTTCTTT.

The chain has TRBV28 and TRBJ1-1; TRBD1 agrees at 8 bases. This CDR3 comprises 15 residues. CDR1 MDHEN and CDR2 SYDVKM come from the germline V gene. V gave up 6 bases and J gave up 4 bases; unmatched junction bases: 10. CDR3 sequence reads: CASRNRGQGGTEAFF. CDR3 nucleotide sequence: TGTGCCAGCAGGAACCGTGGACAGGGCGGCACTGAAGCTTTCTTT. Supplemented by reference TRBV28 and TRBJ1-1, the full variable domain reads DVKVTQSSRYLVKRTGEKVFLECVQDMDHENMFWYRQDPGLGLRLIYFSYDVKMKEKGDIPEGYSVSREKKERFSLILESASTNQTSMYLCASRNRGQGGTEAFFGQGTRLTVV.